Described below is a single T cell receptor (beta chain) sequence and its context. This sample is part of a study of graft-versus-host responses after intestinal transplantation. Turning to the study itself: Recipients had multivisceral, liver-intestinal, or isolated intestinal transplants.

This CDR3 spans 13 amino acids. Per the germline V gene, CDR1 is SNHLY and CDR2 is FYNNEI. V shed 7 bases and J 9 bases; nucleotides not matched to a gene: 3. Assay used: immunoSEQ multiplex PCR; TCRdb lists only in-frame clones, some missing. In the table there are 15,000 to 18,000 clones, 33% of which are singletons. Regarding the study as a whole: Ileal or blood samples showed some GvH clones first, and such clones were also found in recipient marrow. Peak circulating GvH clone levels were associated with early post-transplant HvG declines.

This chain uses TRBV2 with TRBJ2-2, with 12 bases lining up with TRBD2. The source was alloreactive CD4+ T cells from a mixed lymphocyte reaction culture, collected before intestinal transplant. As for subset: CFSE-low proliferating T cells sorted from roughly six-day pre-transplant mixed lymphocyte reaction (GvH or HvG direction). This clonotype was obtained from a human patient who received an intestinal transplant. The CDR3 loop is CASKTSGGRELFF. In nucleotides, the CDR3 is TGTGCCAGCAAGACTAGCGGGGGCAGGGAGCTGTTTTTT.